A single sample is the source of the 23 T cell receptor beta chains below, sequenced in a study of T-cell reconstitution after alpha-beta-depleted transplantation in children. Unique molecular identifiers were used to barcode this TCRbeta library. TCRdb re-called the PCR reads with MiXCR, one entry per CDR3 protein. The table includes approximately 980,000 distinct CDR3 sequences, under 30% detected once. The sample consisted of PBMCs, mostly from graft donor cells, taken 360 days after TCRalphabeta/CD19-depleted stem cell transplant. These receptor sequences come from a boy younger than two who had a stem cell transplant for SCID, so the T cells may come from the graft donor.

This chain connects TRBV6-1 to TRBJ2-7, with D perhaps TRBD1 or TRBD2 (5 bases each). The CDR3 runs 15 residues. From germline, CDR1 is MNHNS and CDR2 SASEGT. V was pared by 6 bases and J by 3 bases, with 18 bases between. This CDR3 reads CASRKGPIGSYEQYF. CDR3 DNA: TGTGCCAGCAGGAAGGGACCCATAGGGAGCTACGAGCAGTACTTC.

J is TRBJ2-3 and V is TRBV3-1; D gene ambiguous. From germline, CDR1 is LGHDT and CDR2 YNNKEL (reference sequence). The CDR3 covers 15 residues. The V end was cut by 2 bases, the J end by 6 bases, with 15 bases between. DNA for the CDR3: TGTGCCAGCAGCCAAAGTGCCACCAGAAGTGATACGCAGTATTTT. Its protein is CASSQSATRSDTQYF.

This chain uses TRBV5-5 with TRBJ2-7, with a possible D match to TRBD2 (6 bases). Per germline, CDR1 SGHKS and CDR2 YYEKEE (reference sequence). The germline V and J ends were trimmed by 4 bases and 4 bases, with 12 bases remaining between them. The CDR3 sequence is 13 residues long. CDR3 protein: CASSLEGWYEQYF. The CDR3 region has the DNA TGTGCCAGCAGCCTGGAGGGTTGGTACGAGCAGTACTTC.

The V call is TRBV28, the J call TRBJ2-7; D unclear. The CDR3 consists of 12 residues. Trimming stripped 5 bases from V and 3 bases from J, with 8 bases between. Germline V CDR1 and CDR2: MDHEN, SYDVKM. The DNA of the CDR3 is TGTGCCAGCAGTACCACGGACTACGAGCAGTACTTC. Translating gives CASSTTDYEQYF.

In the case of this clonotype: The CDR3 does not close with the conserved phenylalanine or tryptophan, likely indicating a read error. The chain uses TRBV10-3 and TRBJ2-3; the D call may be TRBD1 or TRBD2 (5 bases each). Germline CDR1 is ENHRY and CDR2 is SYGVKD. V lost 7 bases and J lost 2, with 16 bases in between. This CDR3 spans 15 amino acids. In nucleotides, the CDR3 is TGTGCCATCATGTCGGGACGGTTGAACACAGATACGCAGTATTCT. Protein: CAIMSGRLNTDTQYS.

The J gene is TRBJ2-1, the V gene TRBV7-8; D not certain. Germline CDR1 SGHVS, CDR2 FQNEAQ. This CDR3 has 13 amino acids. V lost 2 bases, J lost 8 bases, and 10 bases lay in between. CDR3 sequence (DNA): TGTGCCAGCAGCTTAATAAGCGATCATGAGCAGTTCTTC. This codes for CASSLISDHEQFF.

This clonotype was detected many times. This sequence joins TRBV7-9 and TRBJ2-1; D may be TRBD1 or TRBD2 (6 bases each). Trimming shortened V by 4 bases and J by 0 bases, and 16 bases separated the two germline ends. Germline assignment: CDR1 SEHNR and CDR2 FQNEAQ (reference sequence). This CDR3 has 17 residues. The CDR3 loop is CASSSTVKGGSYNEQFF. The DNA of the CDR3 is TGTGCCAGCAGCTCCACGGTTAAGGGGGGCTCCTACAATGAGCAGTTCTTC.

The gene calls are TRBV5-1 and TRBJ1-1, with 9 bases aligning to TRBD1. The ends lost 4 bases at V and 7 bases at J; junction bases unmatched: 8. Germline V gene sequence: CDR1 SGHRS, CDR2 YFSETQ. CDR3 length equals 14 residues. The CDR3 protein is CASSRGTGTYEAFF. DNA for the CDR3: TGCGCCAGCAGCCGCGGGACAGGGACCTATGAAGCTTTCTTT.

The chain links TRBV15 to TRBJ1-4; D is unresolved. Trimming removed 1 base from V and 4 bases from J, with 13 bases in between. The CDR3 extends over 16 amino acids. Germline V gene lookup returns CDR1 LNHNV and CDR2 YYDKDF (reference sequence). DNA of the CDR3: TGTGCCACCAGCAGAGCCCTCGGGATTTATAATGAAAAACTGTTTTTT. This gives the protein CATSRALGIYNEKLFF.

This clonotype was found a few times. This chain connects TRBV9 to TRBJ2-1; D uncertain. This CDR3 contains 12 residues. V was trimmed by 2 bases and J by 8 bases, leaving 8 bases between them. Germline CDR1 SGDLS, CDR2 YYNGEE. CDR3 nucleotides: TGTGCCAGCAGCGTTACTGGGCATGAGCAGTTCTTC. As protein: CASSVTGHEQFF.

The chain carries TRBV2 and TRBJ2-1; tentative D call: TRBD2 (6 bases). Germline CDR1 reads SNHLY; CDR2 reads FYNNEI. This CDR3 spans 15 amino acids. V was pared by 2 bases and J by 1 base, with 9 bases between. The CDR3 nucleotides read TGTGCCAGCAGTGAAATTGGGGGGTCCTACAATGAGCAGTTCTTC. Translation: CASSEIGGSYNEQFF.

This clonotype came up once. V gene TRBV5-1 combines with J gene TRBJ2-2; D unclear. Trimming took off 1 base at V and 0 bases at J, with 10 bases between the two ends. The germline V gene encodes CDR1 SGHRS and CDR2 YFSETQ. The CDR3 covers 16 residues. CDR3 bases: TGCGCCAGCAGCTTGTCTCCTAAGCCGAACACCGGGGAGCTGTTTTTT. Translation: CASSLSPKPNTGELFF. Together with reference TRBV5-1 and TRBJ2-2, the CDR3 gives the full variable domain: KAGVTQTPRYLIKTRGQQVTLSCSPISGHRSVSWYQQTPGQGLQFLFEYFSETQRNKGNFPGRFSGRQFSNSRSEMNVSTLELGDSALYLCASSLSPKPNTGELFFGEGSRLTVL.

This clonotype was observed at least ten times. The chain employs TRBV29-1 and TRBJ1-2; 8 nucleotides agree with TRBD1. This CDR3 spans 15 amino acids. After removal of 4 bases from V and 3 bases from J, the junction contained 10 bases not matched to a gene. The V gene's germline CDR1 is SQVTM and CDR2 ANQGSEA. The CDR3 nucleotides are TGCAGCGTTGGGCGCAGGGGGCAAGGTGACTATGGCTACACCTTC. Amino acid sequence: CSVGRRGQGDYGYTF. The whole variable domain, remainder taken from reference TRBV29-1 and TRBJ1-2, is SAVISQKPSRDICQRGTSLTIQCQVDSQVTMMFWYRQQPGQSLTLIATANQGSEATYESGFVIDKFPISRPNLTFSTLTVSNMSPEDSSIYLCSVGRRGQGDYGYTFGSGTRLTVV.

This sequence joins TRBV28 and TRBJ2-5; D assignment may be TRBD1 or TRBD2 (5 bases each). Trimming removed 6 bases from V and 5 bases from J, with 19 bases in between. This CDR3 has 15 residues. The germline V gene has CDR1 MDHEN and CDR2 SYDVKM. For the CDR3, the DNA is TGTGCCAGCAGCCAAGCCGGGACCGCTGGGGAGACCCAGTACTTC. Its translation is CASSQAGTAGETQYF.

The chain couples TRBV2 to TRBJ2-5, with a weak D call TRBD2 (6 bases). Trimming left V 7 bases short and J 9 bases short, with 18 bases between. Germline CDR1 reads SNHLY; CDR2 reads FYNNEI. The CDR3 extends over 13 amino acids. The CDR3 DNA reads as TGTGCCAGCATAGGGGACCAGCCGGGGGCCCAGTACTTC. It yields the protein CASIGDQPGAQYF.

The chain employs TRBV18 and TRBJ1-1; a weak D match, TRBD1 (6 bases). The CDR3 covers 17 residues. Looked up from germline, CDR1 is KGHSH and CDR2 is LQKENI. The V end was cut by 3 bases, the J end by 3 bases, with 20 bases between. The CDR3 sequence is CASSPRDSRRGYTEAFF. The CDR3 nucleotides are TGTGCCAGCTCACCGCGGGACTCTCGAAGGGGGTACACTGAAGCTTTCTTT.

The chain couples TRBV5-1 to TRBJ2-1; 8 bases align to TRBD1. J was trimmed by 6 bases and V by 4 bases; bases with no gene match: 9. In germline, CDR1 is SGHRS, CDR2 YFSETQ. The CDR3 contains 15 residues. The CDR3 DNA reads as TGCGCCAGCAGCGGACGGACAGGGATTCCCAATGAGCAGTTCTTC. It encodes CASSGRTGIPNEQFF.

The chain joins TRBV11-2 to TRBJ2-7, with 13 bases fitting TRBD2. J was trimmed by 0 bases and V by 5 bases; bases with no gene match: 10. Per the germline V gene, CDR1 is SGHAT and CDR2 is FQNNGV. The CDR3 totals 18 residues. The CDR3 coding sequence is TGTGCCAGCAGCCCCTGGACTAGCGGGGGCCCACCCTCCTACGAGCAGTACTTC. It translates to CASSPWTSGGPPSYEQYF.

The V gene is TRBV5-1, the J gene TRBJ1-4; 7 bases match TRBD1. Germline V gene sequence: CDR1 SGHRS, CDR2 YFSETQ. Trimming at V came to 0 bases and at J to 3 bases, leaving 5 bases not matched to a gene. This CDR3 is built from 16 residues. Here the CDR3 DNA reads TGCGCCAGCAGCTTGGGACGACAGGGTGCTAATGAAAAACTGTTTTTT. Residues: CASSLGRQGANEKLFF.

This clonotype was picked up many times. The V call is TRBV18, the J call TRBJ2-1; TRBD1 is a possible D gene (7 bases). The V and J ends lost 2 bases and 4 bases respectively, with 15 bases between them. The CDR3 extends over 16 amino acids. Per the germline V gene, CDR1 is KGHSH and CDR2 is LQKENI. Here the CDR3 DNA reads TGTGCCAGCTCACCAAAGGGGGGACAGAGTTACAATGAGCAGTTCTTC. This sequence encodes CASSPKGGQSYNEQFF.

This clonotype was picked up a small number of times. The rearrangement uses TRBV7-9 and TRBJ1-1; TRBD1 aligns across 7 bases. Trimming removed 5 bases from V and 0 bases from J; junction bases left unmatched: 12. The CDR3 sequence is 17 residues long. The germline V gene has CDR1 SEHNR and CDR2 FQNEAQ (reference sequence). In DNA form, the CDR3 reads TGTGCCAGCAGCCGGCGCGAGGTGGACAGGTTGAACACTGAAGCTTTCTTT. Amino acids: CASSRREVDRLNTEAFF.

This sequence joins TRBV12-3 or TRBV12-4 and TRBJ1-4, with D possibly TRBD1 on 6 matching bases. The CDR3 length is 15 residues. V was clipped by 6 bases and J by 0 bases, with 11 bases between them. In nucleotides, the CDR3 is TGTGCCAGCAGACAGGGTTCCGCAACTAATGAAAAACTGTTTTTT. Translated, it gives CASRQGSATNEKLFF.

This clonotype showed up just a few times. CDR3 nucleotide sequence: TGTGCCAGCACCCCGAGGCCTTTGAACACCGGGGAGCTGTTTTTT. This codes for CASTPRPLNTGELFF. V usage is TRBV12-3 or TRBV12-4 and J usage is TRBJ2-2; no clear D gene. The CDR3 extends over 15 amino acids. With 7 bases removed from V and 1 base from J, the gap between germline ends came to 13 bases.